Shown below are 25 T cell receptor beta chains from a single sample sequenced in a study of shared clonotypes between healthy human individuals. The assay was immunoSEQ multiplex PCR, and TCRdb's table has in-frame clones only and misses some. The table records approximately 1.5 million clones, 95% to 99% of them present only once. The sample consisted of naive CD4+ T cells sorted from blood. Subset here: CD45RA+ positively selected. These receptors came from a man aged 30 to 39 in good health.

The rearrangement uses TRBV6-1 and TRBJ2-2, with D perhaps TRBD1 (6 bases). Germline V gene sequence: CDR1 MNHNS, CDR2 SASEGT. CDR3 length: 14 residues. Trimming took off 6 bases at V and 0 bases at J, with 8 bases between the two ends. CDR3 coding DNA: TGTGCCAGCAGCAGGGACACGAACACCGGGGAGCTGTTTTTT. The encoded protein is CASSRDTNTGELFF.

This chain joins TRBV9 and TRBJ2-7; weak D call: TRBD1 (5 bases). The germline gives CDR1 SGDLS, CDR2 YYNGEE. This CDR3 has 12 amino acids. The V gene lost 0 bases and the J gene lost 4 bases, with 5 bases spanning the gap. DNA of the CDR3: TGTGCCAGCAGCGTAGAGGGGTACGAGCAGTACTTC. It encodes CASSVEGYEQYF.

The gene calls are TRBV5-4 and TRBJ1-1; D is undetermined. CDR1 and CDR2 from the germline V gene are SGHNT and YYREEE (reference sequence). V was pared by 1 base and J by 5 bases, with 3 bases between. The CDR3 contains 11 residues. Written as DNA, the CDR3 is TGTGCCAGCAGCTTGTATACTGAAGCTTTCTTT. Residues: CASSLYTEAFF.

This rearrangement joins TRBV7-6 to TRBJ2-2; 11 bases map to TRBD2. The germline V gene encodes CDR1 SGHVS and CDR2 FNYEAQ. The CDR3 spans 15 residues. Trimming took 7 bases from V and 4 from J; bases not matched to a gene: 5. Written as DNA, the CDR3 is TGTGCCAGCACCGGGACTAGCGGATTCACCGGGGAGCTGTTTTTT. It encodes CASTGTSGFTGELFF.

The chain employs TRBV5-1 and TRBJ2-1; D unclear. CDR1 and CDR2 from the germline V gene are SGHRS and YFSETQ. Trimming removed 5 bases at V and 4 bases at J, with 13 bases between. The CDR3 is 14 residues long. The DNA for the CDR3 is TGCGCCAGCAGGAAGGTTGAAGGGTACAATGAGCAGTTCTTC. It yields the protein CASRKVEGYNEQFF.

In its sample, this clone was seen once. The chain links TRBV19 to TRBJ1-5; weak D call: TRBD1 (6 bases). With 5 bases removed from V and 5 bases from J, the gap between germline ends came to 13 bases. Germline CDR1 LNHDA, CDR2 SQIVND (reference sequence). The CDR3 length is 14 residues. The CDR3 region is CASSGGRGYQPQHF. In DNA form, the CDR3 reads TGTGCCAGTAGTGGCGGCAGGGGCTATCAGCCCCAGCATTTT.

The chain combines TRBV30 with TRBJ1-5, with no clear D. The CDR3 is 17 residues long. The V gene lost 1 base and the J gene lost 5 bases, with 21 bases spanning the gap. Germline CDR1 is GTSNPN and CDR2 is SVGIG (reference sequence). CDR3: CAWSAVTPGGGHQPQHF. The CDR3 DNA is TGTGCCTGGAGTGCCGTAACCCCGGGAGGAGGACATCAGCCCCAGCATTTT.

The chain carries TRBV29-1 and TRBJ2-1, with D possibly being TRBD1 (6 bases). In germline, CDR1 is SQVTM, CDR2 ANQGSEA. The CDR3 has 13 amino acids. V lost 6 bases to trimming and J lost 6 bases, with 15 bases between them. CDR3 sequence (DNA): TGCAGCGTCCACAGGGAAAATCCCAATGAGCAGTTCTTC. As protein: CSVHRENPNEQFF.

A note on this clone: This sample includes further DNA sequences coding for the same CDR3. The V gene is TRBV7-9, the J gene TRBJ2-1; 14 bases are shared with TRBD2. Trimming removed 6 bases from V and 7 bases from J; junction bases left unmatched: 5. The CDR3 contains 15 residues. Germline-derived CDR1 and CDR2 are SEHNR and FQNEAQ (reference sequence). Here the CDR3 reads CASSSGTSGRNEQFF. In DNA form, the CDR3 reads TGTGCCAGCAGTTCGGGGACTAGCGGGAGAAATGAGCAGTTCTTC. Combining the CDR3 with reference TRBV7-9 and TRBJ2-1 gives the whole variable domain DTGVSQNPRHKITKRGQNVTFRCDPISEHNRLYWYRQTLGQGPEFLTYFQNEAQLEKSRLLSDRFSAERPKGSFSTLEIQRTEQGDSAMYLCASSSGTSGRNEQFFGPGTRLTVL.

The chain has TRBV5-6 and TRBJ1-4; D remains ambiguous. Trimming cost V 0 bases and J 0 bases, with 6 bases left between them. The CDR3 is 15 residues long. Per the germline V gene, CDR1 is SGHDT and CDR2 is YYEEEE. CDR3 amino acids: CASSLGLPTNEKLFF. Here the CDR3 DNA reads TGTGCCAGCAGCTTGGGGCTACCAACTAATGAAAAACTGTTTTTT.

The gene calls are TRBV19 and TRBJ2-2; 9 bases line up with TRBD2. V was pared by 2 bases and J by 6 bases, with 7 bases of the junction left unmatched. From germline, CDR1 is LNHDA and CDR2 SQIVND (reference sequence). The CDR3 is 16 amino acids. The CDR3 loop reads CASSILAGIGSGELFF. For the CDR3, the DNA is TGTGCCAGTAGTATACTAGCGGGGATAGGGTCCGGGGAGCTGTTTTTT.

V usage is TRBV6-5 and J usage is TRBJ2-2; the D is unclear. CDR1 MNHEY and CDR2 SVGAGI come from the germline V gene. The length of the CDR3 is 13 residues. V was cut by 6 bases and J by 6 bases, with 11 bases left in between. For the CDR3, the DNA is TGTGCCAGCAGCTATTTTGCAGCCGGGGAGCTGTTTTTT. This sequence encodes CASSYFAAGELFF.

The chain employs TRBV19 and TRBJ1-5, with D perhaps matching TRBD1 (5 bases). Trimming removed 9 bases at V and 7 bases at J, with 19 bases between. Germline V gene lookup returns CDR1 LNHDA and CDR2 SQIVND (reference sequence). The CDR3 runs to 14 residues. CDR3 amino acids: CASNRQISSQPQHF. As DNA, the CDR3 is TGTGCCAGCAACCGACAGATTTCTTCCCAGCCCCAGCATTTT.

This clone was counted a single time. The chain is built from TRBV7-6 and TRBJ1-1, with 9 nucleotides matching TRBD1. The CDR3 is 16 residues long. Germline V gene sequence: CDR1 SGHVS, CDR2 FNYEAQ. V lost 4 bases and J lost 2; bases outside the gene matches: 8. CDR3 sequence reads: CASSSSPGQGNTEAFF. Here the CDR3 DNA reads TGTGCCAGCAGCTCCTCACCGGGACAGGGTAACACTGAAGCTTTCTTT.

The chain links TRBV27 to TRBJ2-5; a possible D gene is TRBD1 (5 bases). Trimming left V 9 bases short and J 6 bases short, with 11 bases between. The CDR3 runs 11 residues. The V gene's germline CDR1 is MNHEY and CDR2 SMNVEV (reference sequence). CDR3 sequence: CASSMGQTQYF. CDR3 sequence (DNA): TGTGCCAGTTCGATGGGGCAGACCCAGTACTTC.

This clone was counted a single time. The rearrangement joins TRBV29-1 to TRBJ2-7, with 8 bases fitting TRBD2. The CDR3 contains 12 residues. The junction had 7 bases not matched to a gene; V was cut back by 8 bases and J by 4 bases. Germline V gene data show CDR1 as SQVTM and CDR2 as ANQGSEA. The CDR3: CSIARGGYEQYF. CDR3 sequence (DNA): TGCAGCATCGCCCGGGGGGGGTACGAGCAGTACTTC.

The rearrangement joins TRBV6-6 to TRBJ2-1; 9 bases are shared with TRBD1. The junction had 6 bases not matched to a gene; V was cut back by 5 bases and J by 1 base. Per germline, CDR1 MNHNY and CDR2 SVGAGI (reference sequence). The CDR3 length is 16 residues. The CDR3, as DNA: TGTGCCAGCAGTAAACCGACAGGGGGTTCCTACAATGAGCAGTTCTTC. This encodes CASSKPTGGSYNEQFF.

This chain joins TRBV5-4 and TRBJ2-7, with D possibly being TRBD1 (5 bases). CDR3 length: 15 residues. The V and J ends lost 0 bases and 6 bases respectively, with 16 bases between them. CDR1 is SGHNT, CDR2 YYREEE, per germline (reference sequence). The CDR3 is CASSLESRVVLEQYF. In DNA form, the CDR3 reads TGTGCCAGCAGCTTGGAATCCAGGGTGGTTCTCGAGCAGTACTTC.

The V and J genes are TRBV5-1 and TRBJ1-4, with 9 nucleotides matching TRBD1. V lost 0 bases to trimming and J lost 7 bases; unmatched junction nucleotides: 4. The CDR3 consists of 15 residues. Germline V gives CDR1 SGHRS, CDR2 YFSETQ. The CDR3 DNA is TGCGCCAGCAGCTTGGGGGGACAGGGTCCTGAAAAACTGTTTTTT. Protein: CASSLGGQGPEKLFF.

This chain links TRBV9 with TRBJ2-5; 10 bases are a match to TRBD2. Germline lookup yields CDR1 SGDLS and CDR2 YYNGEE. The ends lost 0 bases at V and 2 bases at J; junction bases unmatched: 7. This CDR3 spans 17 amino acids. CDR3 sequence: CASSVGGAGGRQETQYF. As DNA, the CDR3 is TGTGCCAGCAGCGTAGGCGGAGCGGGAGGGAGACAAGAGACCCAGTACTTC.

Remarks on this clone: One end of the junction fails to match germline, which may point to a read error. The rearrangement uses TRBV5-4 and TRBJ2-7; tentatively, D is TRBD1 (6 bases). CDR1 and CDR2 from the germline V gene are SGHNT and YYREEE (reference sequence). This CDR3 comprises 15 residues. CDR3 in amino acids: CASSLGDRPLYEQYF. In nucleotides, the CDR3 is TGTGCCAGCAGTTTGGGCGACAGGCCCCTCTACGAGCAGTACTTC. Supplemented by reference TRBV5-4 and TRBJ2-7, the full variable domain reads ETGVTQSPTHLIKTRGQQVTLRCSSQSGHNTVSWYQQALGQGPQFIFQYYREEENGRGNFPPRFSGLQFPNYSSELNVNALELDDSALYLCASSLGDRPLYEQYFGPGTRLTVT.

The rearrangement joins TRBV4-3 to TRBJ2-2; D gene uncertain. Trimming stripped 2 bases from V and 3 bases from J, with 4 bases between. There are 13 residues in the CDR3. From germline, CDR1 is LGHNA and CDR2 YSLEER. The CDR3: CASSQTHTGELFF. CDR3 nucleotides: TGCGCCAGCAGCCAAACCCACACCGGGGAGCTGTTTTTT.

This clone was detected only once. The chain recombines TRBV28 with TRBJ2-7, with D unclear. Trimming removed 3 bases from V and 6 bases from J, with 3 bases in between. The CDR3 consists of 10 residues. Germline V gene lookup returns CDR1 MDHEN and CDR2 SYDVKM. DNA for the CDR3: TGTGCCAGCAGTTTTTCCGAGCAGTACTTC. It specifies CASSFSEQYF.

The CDR3 reads CASSHGLAGAYEQYF. In DNA, the CDR3 is TGTGCCAGCTCACATGGGCTAGCGGGAGCCTACGAGCAGTACTTC. The rearrangement uses TRBV18 and TRBJ2-7, with TRBD2 identical over 10 bases. CDR1 is KGHSH and CDR2 is LQKENI in the germline V gene. V trimming: 4 bases; J trimming: 2 bases; junction bases outside the gene matches: 5. The CDR3 length is 15 residues.

The rearrangement uses TRBV5-1 and TRBJ2-6; tentatively, D is TRBD2 (5 bases). With 5 bases removed from V and 1 base from J, the gap between germline ends came to 10 bases. Per the germline V gene, CDR1 is SGHRS and CDR2 is YFSETQ. The length of the CDR3 is 15 residues. CDR3 in amino acids: CASSGRPSGANVLTF. The CDR3, as DNA: TGCGCCAGCAGTGGGAGACCTTCTGGGGCCAACGTCCTGACTTTC.